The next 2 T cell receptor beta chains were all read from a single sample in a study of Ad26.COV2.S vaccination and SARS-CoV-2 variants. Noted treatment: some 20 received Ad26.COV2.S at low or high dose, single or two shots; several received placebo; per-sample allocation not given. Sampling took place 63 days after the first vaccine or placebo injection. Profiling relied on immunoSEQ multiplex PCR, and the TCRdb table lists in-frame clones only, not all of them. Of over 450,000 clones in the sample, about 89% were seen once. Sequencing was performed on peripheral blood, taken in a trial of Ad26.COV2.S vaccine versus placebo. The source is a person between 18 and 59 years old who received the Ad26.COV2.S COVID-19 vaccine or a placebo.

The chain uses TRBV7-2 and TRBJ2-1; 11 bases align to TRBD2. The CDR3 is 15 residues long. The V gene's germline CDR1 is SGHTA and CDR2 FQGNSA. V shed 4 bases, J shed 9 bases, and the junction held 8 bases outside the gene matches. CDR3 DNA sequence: TGTGCCAGCAGCTACTTAGCGGGGGGGCTTTTTGAGCAGTTCTTC. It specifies CASSYLAGGLFEQFF.

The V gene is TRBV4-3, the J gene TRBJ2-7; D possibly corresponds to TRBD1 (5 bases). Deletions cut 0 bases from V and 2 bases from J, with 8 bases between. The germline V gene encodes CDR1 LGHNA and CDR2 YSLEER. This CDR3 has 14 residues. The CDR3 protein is CASSQDWGPYEQYF. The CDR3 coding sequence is TGCGCCAGCAGCCAAGACTGGGGCCCCTACGAGCAGTACTTC.